This T cell receptor beta chain was captured in a study of cytomegalovirus exposure and HLA in healthy donors. Germline V lookup: CDR1 MNHEY, CDR2 SMNVEV (reference sequence). Trimming removed 2 bases from V and 6 bases from J; junction bases left unmatched: 10. The CDR3 covers 16 residues. Both 60 Vbeta primers and 13 Jbeta primers went into the PCR. This table comes from immunoSEQ multiplex PCR, and its TCRdb copy is limited to in-frame clones, with some not included. Of 120,000 to 150,000 clones in the sample, approximately 80% were seen once. Sample: PBMCs. The TCR originated in a boy aged 2 to 10 in good health and CMV-seronegative. The chain joins TRBV27 to TRBJ2-7; 10 nucleotides agree with TRBD2. The CDR3 loop is CASSLLLAGEKSEQYF. The CDR3 DNA reads as TGTGCCAGCAGTTTACTCCTAGCGGGGGAAAAATCCGAGCAGTACTTC.